This entry lists 18 T cell receptor beta chains sequenced from one sample in a study of T cell responses to AZD1222 COVID-19 vaccine. Measured with immunoSEQ multiplex PCR; TCRdb has only the in-frame clones, and not every one. The sample yields under 100,000 clones, over 70% seen once. Specimen: peripheral blood, collected on day 0 of AZD1222 vaccination. These receptors all come from an adult in good health.

This clone was detected only a few times. The chain carries TRBV6-5 and TRBJ1-6; D remains unclear. V dropped 6 bases and J dropped 4 bases, with 13 bases sitting between them. CDR3 size: 15 residues. Germline values: CDR1 MNHEY, CDR2 SVGAGI. CDR3 coding DNA: TGTGCCAGCAGACCGGACGGCCGATATAATTCACCCCTCCACTTT. As protein: CASRPDGRYNSPLHF.

V usage is TRBV9 and J usage is TRBJ2-3; 7 nucleotides line up with TRBD2. V lost 1 base, J lost 11 bases, and 4 bases stayed unmatched. This CDR3 has 12 amino acids. Germline V lookup: CDR1 SGDLS, CDR2 YYNGEE. The CDR3 here is CASSVFGGRQYF. The CDR3 bases are TGTGCCAGCAGCGTATTCGGCGGGAGGCAGTATTTT.

The genes are TRBV19 and TRBJ1-1; D perhaps matches TRBD1 (6 bases). V lost 6 bases and J lost 4, with 9 bases in between. Germline V gene data show CDR1 as LNHDA and CDR2 as SQIVND (reference sequence). The CDR3 spans 12 residues. CDR3 residues: CASSQGPTEAFF. CDR3 coding DNA: TGTGCCAGTAGCCAGGGGCCCACTGAAGCTTTCTTT.

The rearrangement links TRBV11-2 to TRBJ1-2; D not certain. Germline loops: CDR1 SGHAT, CDR2 FQNNGV. The CDR3 spans 15 residues. Trimming pared 4 bases from V and 8 bases from J, leaving 20 bases between. CDR3 residues: CASSSTPGSFGGYTF. DNA for the CDR3: TGTGCCAGCAGCTCTACCCCTGGGTCCTTCGGGGGCTACACCTTC.

Details on this clone: Mismatch with germline at one junction end may stem from a read error. V and J are TRBV12-3 or TRBV12-4 and TRBJ1-1, with D hard to call. CDR3 length equals 10 residues. CDR3 protein: CASSFEAVEF. DNA for the CDR3: TGTGCCAGCAGTTTCGAGGCCGTCGAGTTT.

This clone has just a few counts. This rearrangement joins TRBV2 to TRBJ2-7, with D perhaps matching TRBD2 (6 bases). Trimming shortened V by 9 bases and J by 0 bases, and 15 bases separated the two germline ends. The germline gives CDR1 SNHLY, CDR2 FYNNEI. This CDR3 is built from 14 residues. The CDR3 reads CARDSGFNSYEQYF. In DNA form, the CDR3 reads TGTGCCAGAGATAGCGGTTTTAACTCCTACGAGCAGTACTTC.

The chain employs TRBV18 and TRBJ2-5, with D unclear. From germline, CDR1 is KGHSH and CDR2 LQKENI. Trimming left V 3 bases short and J 4 bases short, with 9 bases between. This CDR3 spans 13 amino acids. The CDR3 loop reads CASSPTHGETQYF. DNA for the CDR3: TGTGCCAGCTCACCGACACATGGAGAGACCCAGTACTTC.

In its sample, this clone was seen once. The chain links TRBV12-3 or TRBV12-4 to TRBJ2-1; D is perhaps TRBD2 (6 bases). Between the trimmed V and J ends, which lost 3 bases and 10 bases, there was a span of 7 bases. The CDR3 runs to 11 residues. The CDR3 loop reads CASSLRGEQFF. DNA for the CDR3: TGTGCCAGCAGTTTGCGGGGCGAGCAGTTCTTC.

V and J are TRBV19 and TRBJ1-4; 9 bases are a match to TRBD1. This CDR3 comprises 15 residues. V lost 5 bases and J lost 2; bases outside the gene matches: 3. Per the germline V gene, CDR1 is LNHDA and CDR2 is SQIVND (reference sequence). DNA for the CDR3: TGTGCCAGTAGTTCAGGACAGGGGACTAATGAAAAACTGTTTTTT. Translated: CASSSGQGTNEKLFF.

The chain couples TRBV18 to TRBJ1-5; D might be TRBD1 (6 bases). Germline V gene lookup returns CDR1 KGHSH and CDR2 LQKENI. The ends were cut back, 4 bases at V and 0 bases at J, with 28 bases in the middle. The length of the CDR3 is 21 residues. The CDR3: CASSLPWGGVSLSNSNQPQHF. The CDR3 coding sequence is TGTGCCAGCTCACTGCCTTGGGGGGGCGTATCCCTCTCGAATAGCAATCAGCCCCAGCATTTT.

In nucleotides, the CDR3 is TGTGCCATCAGTGAGTCAATTGGGAAACTAGCGGCTAGCACAGATACGCAGTATTTT. Translation: CAISESIGKLAASTDTQYF. J is TRBJ2-3 and V is TRBV10-3; 8 bases line up with TRBD2. CDR1 is ENHRY, CDR2 SYGVKD, per germline. This CDR3 spans 19 amino acids. Losses at the gene ends were 0 bases for V and 0 bases for J; bases not matched to a gene: 11.

The rearrangement joins TRBV10-1 to TRBJ1-4, with D hard to call. From germline, CDR1 is WNHNN and CDR2 SYGVQD (reference sequence). V lost 5 bases to trimming and J lost 0 bases, with 7 bases between them. The length of the CDR3 is 14 residues. The CDR3, as DNA: TGCGCCAGCAGTAAGGATGCAACTAATGAAAAACTGTTTTTT. Its translation: CASSKDATNEKLFF.

The gene calls are TRBV30 and TRBJ1-1, with 11 bases lining up with TRBD1. Germline CDR1 GTSNPN, CDR2 SVGIG (reference sequence). After removal of 5 bases from V and 6 bases from J, the junction contained 2 bases not matched to a gene. This CDR3 region has 12 residues. The chain's CDR3 is CAWGGQGAEAFF. CDR3 nucleotide sequence: TGTGCCTGGGGGGGACAGGGGGCTGAAGCTTTCTTT.

The V call is TRBV7-9, the J call TRBJ1-6; no firm D call. V was trimmed by 5 bases and J by 6 bases, leaving 11 bases between them. CDR1 and CDR2 (germline): SEHNR, FQNEAQ (reference sequence). The CDR3 covers 14 residues. CDR3 sequence: CASSLTQINSPLHF. Written as DNA, the CDR3 is TGTGCCAGCAGCCTGACACAGATTAATTCACCCCTCCACTTT.

The rearrangement links TRBV4-1 to TRBJ2-1; 12 bases are a match to TRBD2. J gave up 4 bases and V 2 bases, and 9 bases lay outside the gene matches. The germline CDR1 and CDR2 sequences are MGHRA and YSYEKL. This CDR3 has 18 amino acids. CDR3 sequence: CASSQTRLAGGLYNEQFF. The CDR3 DNA is TGCGCCAGCAGCCAAACCCGTCTAGCGGGAGGGCTATACAATGAGCAGTTCTTC.

The chain uses TRBV4-1 and TRBJ2-1; 8 bases match TRBD2. This CDR3 contains 14 residues. Trimming cost V 3 bases and J 4 bases; bases outside gene matches: 2. Germline V CDR1 and CDR2: MGHRA, YSYEKL. CDR3 coding DNA: TGCGCCAGCAGCCAGGGACTAGTATACAATGAGCAGTTCTTC. Its protein is CASSQGLVYNEQFF.

The chain is built from TRBV3-1 (or the pseudogene TRBV3-2) and TRBJ2-7; D is undetermined. The CDR3 extends over 17 amino acids. V was trimmed by 4 bases and J by 2 bases, leaving 21 bases between them. Per the germline V gene, CDR1 is LGHDT and CDR2 is YNNKEL (reference sequence). The CDR3 here is CASSPQTRPYLPYEQYF. The CDR3 DNA follows: TGTGCCAGCAGCCCACAAACACGGCCATACCTTCCCTACGAGCAGTACTTC.

This chain joins TRBV9 and TRBJ1-3; 7 bases match TRBD1. The CDR3 has 15 residues. The germline CDR1 and CDR2 sequences are SGDLS and YYNGEE. Trimming at V came to 2 bases and at J to 5 bases, leaving 7 bases not matched to a gene. CDR3 residues: CASSVRTGTRNTIYF. The CDR3 DNA is TGTGCCAGCAGCGTCCGGACAGGAACTCGAAACACCATATATTTT.